This T cell receptor beta chain came from a study of blood T cell repertoires in COVID-19. Study details: Researchers got acute and convalescent COVID-19 samples from the United States, Italy and Spain. PBMCs, B-cell-depleted T cells, or T cells were the source of the cDNA or gDNA that made up the material.

This clone was seen a single time. V lost 2 bases and J lost 2, with 16 bases in between. This CDR3 contains 16 residues. Germline V gives CDR1 SGHRS, CDR2 YFSETQ. Authors' processing steps: Estimation of nucleated cell counts relied on the amplification of reference gene primers. Assay used: immunoSEQ multiplex PCR; TCRdb lists only in-frame clones, some missing. That table gives V, J and clone size, and the DNA gave D and trimming. The sample records over 60,000 clones, about 88% being singletons. The origin of this receptor is a man in his fifties or sixties with acute or convalescent COVID-19. The material sequenced was peripheral blood. V and J are TRBV5-1 and TRBJ2-5; a possible D gene is TRBD1 (6 bases). For the CDR3, the DNA is TGCGCCAGCAGCTTACTACAGGGACCCGAGCAAGAGACCCAGTACTTC. Its translation: CASSLLQGPEQETQYF. Full variable domain (outside the CDR3, taken from reference TRBV5-1 and TRBJ2-5): KAGVTQTPRYLIKTRGQQVTLSCSPISGHRSVSWYQQTPGQGLQFLFEYFSETQRNKGNFPGRFSGRQFSNSRSEMNVSTLELGDSALYLCASSLLQGPEQETQYFGPGTRLLVL.